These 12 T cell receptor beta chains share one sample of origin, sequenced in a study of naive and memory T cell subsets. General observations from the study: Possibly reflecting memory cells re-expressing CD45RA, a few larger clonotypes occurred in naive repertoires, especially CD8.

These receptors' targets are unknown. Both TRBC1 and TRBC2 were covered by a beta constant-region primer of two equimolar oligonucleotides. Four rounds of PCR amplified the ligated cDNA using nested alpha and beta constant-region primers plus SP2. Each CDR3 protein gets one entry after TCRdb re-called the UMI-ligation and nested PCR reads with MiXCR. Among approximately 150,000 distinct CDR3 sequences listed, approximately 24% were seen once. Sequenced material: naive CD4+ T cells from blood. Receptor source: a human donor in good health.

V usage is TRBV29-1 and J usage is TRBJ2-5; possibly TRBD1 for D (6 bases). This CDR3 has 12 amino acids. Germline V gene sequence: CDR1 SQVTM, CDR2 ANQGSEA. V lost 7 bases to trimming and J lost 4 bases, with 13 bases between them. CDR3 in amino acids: CSGRTQGETQYF. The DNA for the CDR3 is TGCAGCGGCCGTACACAGGGAGAGACCCAGTACTTC.

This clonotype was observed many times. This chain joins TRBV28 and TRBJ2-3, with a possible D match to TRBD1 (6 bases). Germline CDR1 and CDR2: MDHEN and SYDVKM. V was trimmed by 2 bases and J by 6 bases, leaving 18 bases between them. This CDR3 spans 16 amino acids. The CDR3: CASSLRMGRGSDTQYF. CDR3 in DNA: TGTGCCAGCAGTTTACGAATGGGCAGGGGATCGGATACGCAGTATTTT. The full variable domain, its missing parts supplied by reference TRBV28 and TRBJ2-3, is DVKVTQSSRYLVKRTGEKVFLECVQDMDHENMFWYRQDPGLGLRLIYFSYDVKMKEKGDIPEGYSVSREKKERFSLILESASTNQTSMYLCASSLRMGRGSDTQYFGPGTRLTVL.

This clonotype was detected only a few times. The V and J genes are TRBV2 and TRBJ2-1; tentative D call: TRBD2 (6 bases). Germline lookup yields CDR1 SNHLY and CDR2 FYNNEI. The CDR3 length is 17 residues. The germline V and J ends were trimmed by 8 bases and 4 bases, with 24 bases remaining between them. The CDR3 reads CASFYRIGSTVYNEQFF. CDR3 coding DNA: TGTGCCAGCTTCTATCGAATCGGGAGTACAGTATACAATGAGCAGTTCTTC.

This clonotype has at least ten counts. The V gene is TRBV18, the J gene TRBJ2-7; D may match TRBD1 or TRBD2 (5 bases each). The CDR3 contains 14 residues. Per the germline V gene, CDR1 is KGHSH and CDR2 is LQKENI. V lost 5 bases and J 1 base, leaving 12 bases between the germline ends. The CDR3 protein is CASSSGTASYEQYF. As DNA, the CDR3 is TGTGCCAGCTCATCCGGGACGGCATCCTACGAGCAGTACTTC.

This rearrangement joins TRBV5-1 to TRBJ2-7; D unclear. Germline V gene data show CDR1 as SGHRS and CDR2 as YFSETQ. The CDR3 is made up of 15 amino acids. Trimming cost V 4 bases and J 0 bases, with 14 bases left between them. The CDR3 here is CASSPASVSSYEQYF. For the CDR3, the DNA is TGCGCCAGCAGCCCAGCCAGCGTGAGCTCCTACGAGCAGTACTTC.

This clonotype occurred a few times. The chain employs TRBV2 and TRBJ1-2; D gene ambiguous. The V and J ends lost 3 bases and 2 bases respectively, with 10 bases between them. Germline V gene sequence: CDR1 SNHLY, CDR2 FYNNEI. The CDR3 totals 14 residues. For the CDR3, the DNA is TGTGCCAGCAGTGATCAGGTCGGAAACTATGGCTACACCTTC. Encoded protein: CASSDQVGNYGYTF.

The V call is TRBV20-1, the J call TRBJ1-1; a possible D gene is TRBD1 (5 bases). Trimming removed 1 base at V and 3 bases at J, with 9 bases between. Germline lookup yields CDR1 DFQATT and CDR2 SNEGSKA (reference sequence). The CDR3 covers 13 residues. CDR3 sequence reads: CSARAPGDTEAFF. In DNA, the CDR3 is TGCAGTGCTAGAGCCCCGGGGGACACTGAAGCTTTCTTT.

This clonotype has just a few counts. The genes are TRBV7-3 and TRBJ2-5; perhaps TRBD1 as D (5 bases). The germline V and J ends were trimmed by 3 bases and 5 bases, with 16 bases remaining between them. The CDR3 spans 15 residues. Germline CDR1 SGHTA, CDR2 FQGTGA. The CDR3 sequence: CASSLKGAPMETQYF. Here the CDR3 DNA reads TGTGCCAGCAGCTTGAAAGGGGCCCCAATGGAGACCCAGTACTTC.

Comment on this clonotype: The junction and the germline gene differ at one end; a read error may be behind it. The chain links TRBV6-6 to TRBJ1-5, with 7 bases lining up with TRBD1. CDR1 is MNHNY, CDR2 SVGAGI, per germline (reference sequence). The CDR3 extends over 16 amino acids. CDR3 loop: CASSYPGGWSNHPQHF. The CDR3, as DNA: TGTGCCAGCAGTTATCCAGGGGGGTGGAGCAATCATCCCCAGCATTTT.

CDR3 protein: CASNWDGMNTEAFF. CDR3 nucleotide sequence: TGTGCCAGCAACTGGGACGGGATGAACACTGAAGCTTTCTTT. The chain joins TRBV6-2 or TRBV6-3 to TRBJ1-1; tentative D call: TRBD1 (5 bases). The CDR3 sequence is 14 residues long. Germline assignment: CDR1 MNHEY and CDR2 SVGEGT. V was shortened by 7 bases and J by 0 bases, with 12 bases between the two germline ends.

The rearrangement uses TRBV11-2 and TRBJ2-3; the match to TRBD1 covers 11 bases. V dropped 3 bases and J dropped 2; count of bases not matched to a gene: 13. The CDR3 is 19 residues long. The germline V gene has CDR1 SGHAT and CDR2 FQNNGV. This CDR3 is CASSFRTGGRAYDTDTQYF. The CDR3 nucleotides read TGTGCCAGCAGCTTCAGGACAGGGGGCCGTGCCTACGACACAGATACGCAGTATTTT.

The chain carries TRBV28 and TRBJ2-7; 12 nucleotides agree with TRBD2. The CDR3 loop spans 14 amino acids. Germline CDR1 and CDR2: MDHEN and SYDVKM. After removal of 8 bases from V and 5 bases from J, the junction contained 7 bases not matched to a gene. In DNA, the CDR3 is TGTGCCAGCCTAGCGGGAGGGATAACGGACGAGCAGTACTTC. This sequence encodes CASLAGGITDEQYF.